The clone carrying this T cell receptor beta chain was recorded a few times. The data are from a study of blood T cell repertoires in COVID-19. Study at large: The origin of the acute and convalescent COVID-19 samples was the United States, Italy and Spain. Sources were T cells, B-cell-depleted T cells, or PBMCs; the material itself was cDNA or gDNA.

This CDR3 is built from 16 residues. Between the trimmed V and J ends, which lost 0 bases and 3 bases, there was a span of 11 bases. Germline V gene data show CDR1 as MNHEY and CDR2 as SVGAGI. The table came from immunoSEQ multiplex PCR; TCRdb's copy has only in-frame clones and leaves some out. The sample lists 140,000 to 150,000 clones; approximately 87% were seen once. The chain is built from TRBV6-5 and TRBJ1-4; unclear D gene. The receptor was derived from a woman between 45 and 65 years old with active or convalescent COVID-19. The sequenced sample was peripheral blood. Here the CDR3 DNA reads TGTGCCAGCAGTTACTCCCGGTTAGGAGCTAATGAAAAACTGTTTTTT. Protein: CASSYSRLGANEKLFF.